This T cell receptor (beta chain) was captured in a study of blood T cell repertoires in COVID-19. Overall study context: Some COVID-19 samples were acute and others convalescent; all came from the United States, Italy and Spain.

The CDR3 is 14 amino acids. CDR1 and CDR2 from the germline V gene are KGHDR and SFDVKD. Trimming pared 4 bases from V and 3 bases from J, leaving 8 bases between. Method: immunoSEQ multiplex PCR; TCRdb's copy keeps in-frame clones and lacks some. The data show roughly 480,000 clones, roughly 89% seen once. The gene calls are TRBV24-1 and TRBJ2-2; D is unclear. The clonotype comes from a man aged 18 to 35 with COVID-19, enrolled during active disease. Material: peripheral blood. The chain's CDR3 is CATSDRSYTGELFF. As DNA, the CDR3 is TGTGCCACCAGTGACCGGTCATACACCGGGGAGCTGTTTTTT.